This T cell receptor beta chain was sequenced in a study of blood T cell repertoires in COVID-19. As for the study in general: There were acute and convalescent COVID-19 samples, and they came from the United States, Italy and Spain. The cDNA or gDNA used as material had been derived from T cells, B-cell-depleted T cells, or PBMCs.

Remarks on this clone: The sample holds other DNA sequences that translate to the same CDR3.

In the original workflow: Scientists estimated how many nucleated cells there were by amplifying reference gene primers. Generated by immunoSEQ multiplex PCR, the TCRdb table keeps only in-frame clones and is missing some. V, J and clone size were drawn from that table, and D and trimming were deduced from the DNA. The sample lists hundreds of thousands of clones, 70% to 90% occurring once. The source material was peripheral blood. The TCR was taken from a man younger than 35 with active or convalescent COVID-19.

CDR3 coding DNA: TGCGCCAGCAGCCCGGGACAGCAAGAGACCCAGTACTTC. Amino acids: CASSPGQQETQYF. This chain links TRBV5-1 with TRBJ2-5; 7 bases map to TRBD1. The V segment lost 4 bases and the J segment 2 bases; nucleotides outside the gene matches: 2. The V gene's germline CDR1 is SGHRS and CDR2 YFSETQ. The CDR3 is 13 amino acids.